This entry concerns a single TCR beta chain. At one end, the junction sequence differs from germline, possibly due to a read error. This specimen belongs to a study of T cells in Graves' hyperthyroidism and ophthalmopathy. Authors of the study amplified TCR beta CDR3 regions from RNA transcripts. HTBI primers were the set used in a first-round RT-PCR of the TCR CDR3. One entry per CDR3 protein results from TCRdb running MiXCR on the multiplex PCR reads. The sample lists hundreds of thousands of distinct CDR3 sequences, 35% to 40% occurring once. CDR1 is SEHNR, CDR2 FQNEAQ, per germline (reference sequence). The CDR3 has 15 residues.

The specimen sequenced was blood. The sequence came from a man aged 18 to 30 with Graves' hyperthyroidism. This chain uses TRBV7-9 with TRBJ1-1; TRBD1 matches 7 bases. In nucleotides, the CDR3 is TGCGCCAGCAGCCAAGAACAGGGGCCAAACACTGAAGCTTTCTTT. Encoded protein: CASSQEQGPNTEAFF.